This T cell receptor (beta chain) was retrieved from a study of CD4+ T cells in melanoma. The V end lost 3 bases, the J end lost 7 bases, and 12 bases lay between the germline ends. The CDR3 runs to 13 residues. Germline V gene lookup returns CDR1 GTSNPN and CDR2 SVGIG (reference sequence). The table lists this clone with a count of one. Some clones are missing from TCRdb's copy, which holds only in-frame ones; the method was immunoSEQ multiplex PCR. The table includes roughly 140,000 clones, nearly 95% detected once. The TCR was taken from a human donor with melanoma. The chain employs TRBV30 and TRBJ2-2; D not resolved. CDR3 bases: TGTGCCTGGAGGATGGGCATCAGCGGGGAGCTGTTTTTT. This codes for CAWRMGISGELFF.